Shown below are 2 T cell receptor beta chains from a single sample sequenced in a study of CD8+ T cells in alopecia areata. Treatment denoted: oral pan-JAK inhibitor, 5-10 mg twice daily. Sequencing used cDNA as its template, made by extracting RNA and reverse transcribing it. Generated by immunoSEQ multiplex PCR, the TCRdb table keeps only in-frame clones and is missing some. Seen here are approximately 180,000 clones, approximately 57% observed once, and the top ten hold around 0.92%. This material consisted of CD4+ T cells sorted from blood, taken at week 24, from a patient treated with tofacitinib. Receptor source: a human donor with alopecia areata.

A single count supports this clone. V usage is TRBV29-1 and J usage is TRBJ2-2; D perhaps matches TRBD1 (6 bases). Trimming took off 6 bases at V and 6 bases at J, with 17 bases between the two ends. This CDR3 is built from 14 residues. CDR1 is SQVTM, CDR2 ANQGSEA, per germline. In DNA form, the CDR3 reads TGCAGCGTCCTAGTACAGGGTGTTTCCGGGGAGCTGTTTTTT. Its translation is CSVLVQGVSGELFF.

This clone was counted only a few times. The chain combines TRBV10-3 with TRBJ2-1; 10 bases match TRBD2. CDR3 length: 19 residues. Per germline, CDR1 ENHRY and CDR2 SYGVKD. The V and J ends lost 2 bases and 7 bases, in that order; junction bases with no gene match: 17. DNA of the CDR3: TGTGCCATCAGTGAGCCCACCCTCCCAGGTAGCGGGGGGTATAATGAGCAGTTCTTC. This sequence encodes CAISEPTLPGSGGYNEQFF.